This entry describes one T cell receptor (beta chain). This clone's antigen is unknown. The sample holds no much larger clone one base away, and base qualities are not on file. Per the germline V gene, ENHRY is the CDR1 and SYGVKD is the CDR2. The CDR3, cysteine through phenylalanine, is 13 amino acids long. CDR3 DNA is the only sequence kept; it has 39 bases, read in frame from the first base. V was cut back by 7 bases and J by 4 bases, leaving a gap of 10 bases between them. The donors were healthy, HIV-negative adults who had no recently reported acute infections or vaccinations. Only Caucasian adults living in Nashville, Tennessee, USA were represented among the donors. For unsorted samples, about 90 million PBMCs were counted and genomic DNA was extracted with the QIAamp DNA Blood Mini kit. After blood collection by leukapheresis, PBMCs were isolated using Ficoll-Histopaque density gradient centrifugation and then cryopreserved in the vapor phase of liquid nitrogen.

This record belongs to a study of shared clonotypes between healthy human individuals (TCRdb year 2020). Broadly, across the study: The cohort comprised a couple of women and a few men aged 18 to 49 years. To increase sequencing depth and limit assay-specific biases, TCR repertoire library preparation and sequencing were carried out by different laboratories using diverse techniques. Blood TCR repertoires of a handful of healthy adults were deeply sequenced to estimate repertoire size and the extent of clonotype sharing between individuals. Between about 0.9 and 10 billion PBMCs per donor were obtained by leukapheresis. The paper's findings and limits, for the study overall: Pairwise subsampling indicated that sequencing depth was expected to affect the degree of clonotype sharing among donors. Because the study included only a small number of donors, the genetic and exposure-history diversity represented was limited. Sampling was restricted to blood, and TCR repertoires in tissue are likely to differ from TCR repertoires in blood.

TCR CDR3 regions were amplified from genomic DNA by multiplex PCR using the deep immunoSEQ assay. Extracted genomic DNA from each cell subset was spread evenly across all wells of several immunoSEQ 96-well plates, with each plate serving as a replicate. For unsorted PBMC, approximately 290 ng genomic DNA, equal to approximately 30,000 T cell genomes, was loaded into each replicate PCR. Unsorted PBMC genomic DNA was sequenced across ten immunoSEQ deep assay plates. Purified libraries were measured with a Qubit 3.0 fluorometer, size-checked on a Bioanalyzer 2100, and measured again with the KAPA Library Quantification kit. Every immunoSEQ 96-well plate was sequenced on a separate single-read 150-cycle Illumina NextSeq 550 flow cell. Per the authors' processing: Because the immunoSEQ output held only junctional sequences and lacked quality scores, the filtering could not match the filtering applied to full-length reads. Sequences were annotated with PyIR, a Python wrapper for IgBLAST v1.9, using IMGT germline references to assign V/J genes and CDR3. Reads were filtered out if the reads had weak V/J assignments (E-value above 1e-6), no CDR3, stop codons, out-of-frame junctions, or ambiguous translated residues. V3J clonotypes were defined as sequences sharing an identical inferred V gene, J gene, and CDR3 amino acid sequence. To compute the percentage overlap between repertoires, the number of shared unique clonotypes was divided by the size of the smaller repertoire. Richness of each repertoire was evaluated using RTK rarefaction, the Chao1 estimator, and Recon v2.1 estimates of unobserved clonotypes. Held by TCRdb, this immuneACCESS table contains in-frame sequences only and omits some clones. Under half of the omission traces to an unresolved V gene where checked; the cause of the rest is unknown. V, J and clone size are taken as reported in that table, and D and trimming were inferred from the DNA itself. The sample table shows roughly 500,000 clones, and 79% are seen once. Over 10% of the sample belongs to the ten largest clones.

The receptor comes from a middle-aged woman in good health. Some clones in this sample may be carry-over from other donors' samples. The source material was PBMCs. The chain couples TRBV10-3 to TRBJ1-4, with TRBD1 perhaps the D gene, on 5 matching bases. The nucleotides are TGTGCCATCACAAGGGACTTTAATGAAAAACTGTTTTTT. Its protein product is CAITRDFNEKLFF.